This T cell receptor beta chain comes out of a study of shared clonotypes between healthy human individuals. Study summary: Each donor contributed plates that comprised three CD4 naive, three CD4 memory, two CD8 naive and one CD8 memory.

Assay execution took place at the deep level. Assay used: immunoSEQ multiplex PCR; TCRdb lists only in-frame clones, some missing. The data show under 350,000 clones, roughly 84% seen once. This clone was counted a single time. Caucasian adults residing in Nashville, Tennessee made up all the donors. Trimming took off 1 base at V and 3 bases at J, with 9 bases between the two ends. In germline, CDR1 is MGHRA, CDR2 YSYEKL. This CDR3 is 14 amino acids long. Sequences were obtained from memory CD8+ T cells sorted from blood. The subset is: CD45RO+ cells pooled with CCR7-negative TemRA cells. The sequence was obtained from a man aged 18 to 30 in good health. This rearrangement joins TRBV4-1 to TRBJ1-1, with a possible D match to TRBD1 (6 bases). The CDR3 coding sequence is TGCGCCAGCAGCCAAGCAACAGGGTACACTGAAGCTTTCTTT. Encoded protein: CASSQATGYTEAFF.